This passage covers 8 T cell receptor beta chains from one sample sequenced in a study of OX40 agonist ivuxolimab in advanced cancers. Profiled with immunoSEQ multiplex PCR; TCRdb holds only in-frame clones, not every one. The table has over 9,500 clones, around three fifths seen once. The starting material was CD4+ or CD8+ T cells sorted from blood, obtained in a trial of the OX40 agonist ivuxolimab. These receptors originate from an adult with an advanced solid tumor such as melanoma, head and neck, liver or kidney cancer.

Here the CDR3 DNA reads TGTGCCAGTAGTGGCCAGCCCTACAATGAGCAGTTCTTC. It codes for CASSGQPYNEQFF. This chain joins TRBV19 and TRBJ2-1; D not certain. Trimming cost V 5 bases and J 2 bases, with 7 bases left between them. The CDR3 loop spans 13 amino acids. Germline loops: CDR1 LNHDA, CDR2 SQIVND (reference sequence). The full variable domain, with the rest looked up from reference TRBV19 and TRBJ2-1, is DGGITQSPKYLFRKEGQNVTLSCEQNLNHDAMYWYRQDPGQGLRLIYYSQIVNDFQKGDIAEGYSVSREKKESFPLTVTSAQKNPTAFYLCASSGQPYNEQFFGPGTRLTVL.

The chain couples TRBV19 to TRBJ1-1; a weak D match, TRBD1 (6 bases). The germline V gene encodes CDR1 LNHDA and CDR2 SQIVND (reference sequence). The CDR3 is 13 residues long. V lost 4 bases to trimming and J lost 5 bases, with 11 bases between them. In nucleotides, the CDR3 is TGTGCCAGTAGTACAACAGGGTTGACTGAAGCTTTCTTT. Residues: CASSTTGLTEAFF.

This clone showed up just once. V usage is TRBV7-6 and J usage is TRBJ2-1, with 7 bases identical to TRBD2. Losses at the gene ends were 0 bases for V and 0 bases for J; bases not matched to a gene: 2. CDR1 SGHVS and CDR2 FNYEAQ come from the germline V gene. The CDR3 sequence is 16 residues long. CDR3 loop: CASSLALADSYNEQFF. CDR3 DNA sequence: TGTGCCAGCAGCTTAGCCCTAGCGGACTCCTACAATGAGCAGTTCTTC.

This chain joins TRBV6-1 and TRBJ2-4; no reliable D call. The CDR3 length is 11 residues. V gave up 8 bases and J gave up 9 bases, with 11 bases separating them. From germline, CDR1 is MNHNS and CDR2 SASEGT. The CDR3 spells CASLYLSIQYF. In nucleotides, the CDR3 is TGTGCCAGCCTTTACCTAAGCATTCAGTACTTC.

This chain uses TRBV5-4 with TRBJ2-1, with unresolved D. CDR3 length equals 14 residues. Germline CDR1 and CDR2: SGHNT and YYREEE (reference sequence). The V end lost 2 bases, the J end lost 8 bases, and 14 bases lay between the germline ends. The CDR3 DNA reads as TGTGCCAGCAGCTTACAAGGGAACGGCGATGAGCAGTTCTTC. Translating gives CASSLQGNGDEQFF.

This clone was detected only once. V and J are TRBV5-4 and TRBJ2-7, with TRBD1 as a possible D gene (6 bases). This CDR3 spans 14 amino acids. CDR1 SGHNT and CDR2 YYREEE come from the germline V gene (reference sequence). V dropped 9 bases and J dropped 2 bases, with 18 bases sitting between them. The CDR3: CATPTGTLPYEQYF. CDR3 coding DNA: TGTGCCACCCCGACCGGGACACTTCCCTACGAGCAGTACTTC.

The chain couples TRBV19 to TRBJ2-6, with D possibly TRBD2 on 6 matching bases. The CDR3 consists of 15 residues. Germline values: CDR1 LNHDA, CDR2 SQIVND (reference sequence). The V and J ends lost 6 bases and 3 bases respectively, with 12 bases between them. In nucleotides, the CDR3 is TGTGCCAGTAGCCCAGGGACTTTTGGGGCCAACGTCCTGACTTTC. Its translation is CASSPGTFGANVLTF.

The chain joins TRBV28 to TRBJ1-4; 7 nucleotides match TRBD1. CDR3 length: 12 amino acids. From germline, CDR1 is MDHEN and CDR2 SYDVKM. The V and J ends lost 8 bases and 4 bases, in that order; junction bases with no gene match: 1. The CDR3 protein is CASGTDNEKLFF. The CDR3 DNA is TGTGCCAGCGGGACAGATAATGAAAAACTGTTTTTT.